The present T cell receptor beta chain was sequenced within a study of blood T cell repertoires in COVID-19. Turning to the study itself: Spain, Italy and the United States supplied samples that represented acute and convalescent COVID-19. PBMCs, B-cell-depleted T cells, or T cells provided the cDNA or gDNA that made up the material.

As originally analysed: Cell counts per sample came from amplifying reference gene primers. Using immunoSEQ multiplex PCR, the repertoire was profiled, and TCRdb retains in-frame clones only, with some absent. The D gene and trimming were derived from the DNA, and the V and J assignments and clone size from that table. The table lists some 190,000 clones, about four fifths of them singletons. V shed 7 bases, J shed 4 bases, and the junction held 11 bases outside the gene matches. The CDR3 totals 15 residues. Looked up from germline, CDR1 is SQVTM and CDR2 is ANQGSEA. The TCR was taken from a man in his sixties with acute or convalescent COVID-19. Sequencing was done on a sample of peripheral blood. The chain has TRBV29-1 and TRBJ2-3, with 10 positions matching TRBD2. CDR3 DNA: TGCAGCGCCTCTAGCGGGGGAGCCGGGTCAGATACGCAGTATTTT. This translates into CSASSGGAGSDTQYF.